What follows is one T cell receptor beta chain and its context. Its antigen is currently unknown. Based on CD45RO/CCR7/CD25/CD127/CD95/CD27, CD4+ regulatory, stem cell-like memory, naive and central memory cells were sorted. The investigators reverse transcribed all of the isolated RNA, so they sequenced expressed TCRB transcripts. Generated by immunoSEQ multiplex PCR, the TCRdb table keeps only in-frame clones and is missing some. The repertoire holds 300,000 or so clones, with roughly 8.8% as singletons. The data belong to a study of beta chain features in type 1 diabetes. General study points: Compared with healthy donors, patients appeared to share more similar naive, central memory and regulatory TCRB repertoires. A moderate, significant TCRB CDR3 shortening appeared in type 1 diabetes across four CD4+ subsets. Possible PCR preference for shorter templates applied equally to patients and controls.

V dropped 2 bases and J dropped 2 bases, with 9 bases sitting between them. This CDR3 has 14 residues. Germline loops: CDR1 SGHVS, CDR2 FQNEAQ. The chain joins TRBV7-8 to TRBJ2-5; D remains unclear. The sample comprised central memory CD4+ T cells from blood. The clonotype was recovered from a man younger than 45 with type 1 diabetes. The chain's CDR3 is CASSLRLTQETQYF. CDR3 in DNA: TGTGCCAGCAGCTTAAGACTGACACAAGAGACCCAGTACTTC.